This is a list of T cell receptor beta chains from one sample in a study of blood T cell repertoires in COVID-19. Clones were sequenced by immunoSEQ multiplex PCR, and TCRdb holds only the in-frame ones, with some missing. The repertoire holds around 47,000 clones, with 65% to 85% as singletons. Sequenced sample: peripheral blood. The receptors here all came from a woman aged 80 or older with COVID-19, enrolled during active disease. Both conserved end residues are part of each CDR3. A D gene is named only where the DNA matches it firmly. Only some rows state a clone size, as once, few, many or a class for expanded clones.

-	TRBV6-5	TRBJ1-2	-	CASTKGDPSYGYTF	TGTGCCAGCACAAAGGGGGACCCATCCTATGGCTACACCTTC
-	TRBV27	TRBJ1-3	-	CASRPGVSGNTIYF	TGTGCCAGCCGCCCGGGGGTCTCTGGAAACACCATATATTTT
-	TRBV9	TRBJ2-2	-	CASSVSRQGQSTGELFF	TGTGCCAGCAGCGTAAGTCGGCAGGGGCAAAGCACCGGGGAGCTGTTTTTT
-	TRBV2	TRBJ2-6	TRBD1	CASRTGGANVLTF	TGTGCCAGCCGGACAGGGGGGGCCAACGTCCTGACTTTC
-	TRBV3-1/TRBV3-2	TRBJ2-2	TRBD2	CASSRDLAGASGELFF	TGTGCCAGCAGCCGAGACTTAGCGGGAGCCTCCGGGGAGCTGTTTTTT
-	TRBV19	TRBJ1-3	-	CASSKTGRSGNTIYF	TGTGCCAGTAGTAAAACAGGGCGTTCAGGAAACACCATATATTTT
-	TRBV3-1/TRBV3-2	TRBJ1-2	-	CASSPTGGLGYGYTF	TGTGCCAGCAGCCCTACGGGAGGGCTGGGTTATGGCTACACCTTC
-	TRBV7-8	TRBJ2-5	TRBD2	CASRHSIAGGPKETQYF	TGTGCCAGCAGACACAGTATAGCGGGAGGGCCTAAAGAGACCCAGTACTTC
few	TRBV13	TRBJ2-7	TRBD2	CASSLGWTSGRLGEQYF	TGTGCCAGCAGCTTAGGTTGGACTAGCGGGAGATTGGGCGAGCAGTACTTC
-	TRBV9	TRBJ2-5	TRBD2	CASSRRAGTQETQYF	TGTGCCAGCAGCAGAAGAGCGGGGACCCAAGAGACCCAGTACTTC
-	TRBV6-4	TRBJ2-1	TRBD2	CASSDSLAVYNEQFF	TGTGCCAGCAGTGACTCACTAGCGGTTTACAATGAGCAGTTCTTC
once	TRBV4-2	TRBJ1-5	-	CASSQDGSSNQPQHF	TGTGCCAGCAGCCAAGATGGGAGTAGCAATCAGCCCCAGCATTTT
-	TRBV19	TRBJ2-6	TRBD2	CASRILAGRSLGANVLTF	TGTGCCAGTAGGATACTAGCGGGAAGATCATTGGGGGCCAACGTCCTGACTTTC
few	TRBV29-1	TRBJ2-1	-	CSVYLNSYNEQFF	TGCAGCGTATACCTAAACTCCTACAATGAGCAGTTCTTC
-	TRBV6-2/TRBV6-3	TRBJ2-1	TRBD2	CASSDPSGARDNEQFF	TGTGCCAGCAGTGATCCTAGCGGGGCTCGCGACAATGAGCAGTTCTTC
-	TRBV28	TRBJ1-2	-	CASGLGNYGYTF	TGTGCCAGCGGCCTTGGTAACTATGGCTACACCTTC
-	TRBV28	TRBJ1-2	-	CASSFGVSGYTF	TGTGCCAGCAGTTTCGGGGTCTCGGGCTACACCTTC
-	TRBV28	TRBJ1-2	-	CATDPGSLYGYTF	TGTGCCACCGACCCAGGGTCTCTCTATGGCTACACCTTC
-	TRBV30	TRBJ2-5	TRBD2	CAWSVGSGVGETQYF	TGTGCCTGGAGTGTCGGCAGCGGGGTGGGAGAGACCCAGTACTTC
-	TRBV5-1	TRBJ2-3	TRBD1	CASSFPGQGARDTQYF	TGCGCCAGCAGCTTTCCGGGACAGGGGGCAAGGGATACGCAGTATTTT
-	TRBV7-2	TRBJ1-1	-	CASSSEVRNTEAFF	TGTGCCAGCAGCTCAGAGGTACGTAACACTGAAGCTTTCTTT
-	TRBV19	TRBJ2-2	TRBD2	CASSPRTSGVRADTGELFF	TGTGCCAGTAGTCCGAGGACTAGCGGGGTTAGGGCAGACACCGGGGAGCTGTTTTTT
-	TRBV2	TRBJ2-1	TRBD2	CASSEERAGAYNEQFF	TGTGCCAGCAGTGAAGAGCGAGCGGGGGCCTACAATGAGCAGTTCTTC
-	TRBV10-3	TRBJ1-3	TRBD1	CAISGPGQANSGNTIYF	TGTGCCATCAGTGGTCCAGGACAGGCTAACTCTGGAAACACCATATATTTT
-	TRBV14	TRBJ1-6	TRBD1	CASNRQGVSSPLHF	TGTGCCAGCAACCGACAGGGAGTGAGTTCACCCCTCCACTTT
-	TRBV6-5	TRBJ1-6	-	CASSHGVLDSPLHF	TGTGCCAGCAGTCACGGGGTACTTGATTCACCCCTCCACTTT
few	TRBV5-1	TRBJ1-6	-	CASSLGQTYNSPLHF	TGCGCCAGCAGCTTGGGGCAAACCTATAATTCACCCCTCCACTTT
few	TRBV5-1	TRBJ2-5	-	CASSFYRVQETQYF	TGCGCCAGCAGCTTCTACAGGGTTCAAGAGACCCAGTACTTC
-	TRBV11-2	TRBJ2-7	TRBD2	CATNSLAGGGEQYF	TGTGCCACCAACTCACTAGCGGGAGGAGGCGAGCAGTACTTC
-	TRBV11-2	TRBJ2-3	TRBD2	CASSLVTSGTADTQYF	TGTGCCAGCAGCTTAGTGACTAGCGGGACGGCAGATACGCAGTATTTT
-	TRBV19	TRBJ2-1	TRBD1	CASRTQDRGYYNEQFF	TGTGCCAGTCGGACCCAAGACAGGGGGTACTACAATGAGCAGTTCTTC
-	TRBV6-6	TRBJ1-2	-	CASINQRGVYGYTF	TGTGCCAGCATCAATCAACGGGGGGTCTATGGCTACACCTTC
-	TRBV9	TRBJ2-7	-	CASSAEMSSSYEQYF	TGTGCCAGCAGCGCCGAGATGTCAAGCTCCTACGAGCAGTACTTC
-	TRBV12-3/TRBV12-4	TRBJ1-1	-	CASSKGANTEAFF	TGTGCCAGCAGTAAAGGGGCGAACACTGAAGCTTTCTTT
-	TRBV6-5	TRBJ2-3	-	CASAQISTDTQYF	TGTGCCAGCGCACAGATTAGCACAGATACGCAGTATTTT
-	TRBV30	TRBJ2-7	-	CAWSQGFFNEQYF	TGTGCCTGGAGTCAGGGTTTCTTCAACGAGCAGTACTTC
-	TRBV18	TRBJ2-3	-	CASSPLSDTQYF	TGTGCCAGCTCACCCTTGAGTGATACGCAGTATTTT
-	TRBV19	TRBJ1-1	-	CASSIVENSRNTEAFF	TGTGCCAGTAGTATAGTCGAGAACAGTCGGAACACTGAAGCTTTCTTT
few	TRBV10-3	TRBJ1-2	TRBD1	CANSQGNYGYTF	TGTGCCAACTCACAGGGGAACTATGGCTACACCTTC
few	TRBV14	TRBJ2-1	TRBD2	CASSLRATGGLAGVNEQFF	TGTGCCAGCAGCCTACGGGCAACGGGGGGACTAGCGGGAGTGAATGAGCAGTTCTTC
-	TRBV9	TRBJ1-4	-	CASSQGWVNEKLFF	TGTGCCAGCTCTCAGGGTTGGGTGAATGAAAAACTGTTTTTT
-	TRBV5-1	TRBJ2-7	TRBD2	CASSLGDPGLAYTFSYEQYF	TGCGCCAGCAGCTTGGGAGATCCGGGACTAGCCTACACCTTCTCCTACGAGCAGTACTTC
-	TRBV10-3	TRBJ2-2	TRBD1	CAISEPHLRGRRTGELFF	TGTGCCATCAGTGAGCCGCATCTAAGGGGGCGAAGGACCGGGGAGCTGTTTTTT
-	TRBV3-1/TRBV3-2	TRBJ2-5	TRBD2	CASETSGRPQETQYF	TGTGCCAGCGAAACTAGCGGGAGGCCCCAAGAGACCCAGTACTTC
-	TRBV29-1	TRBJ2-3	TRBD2	CSVPLAGFRGDTQYF	TGCAGCGTTCCCCTAGCGGGATTCAGAGGGGATACGCAGTATTTT
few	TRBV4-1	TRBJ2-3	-	CASSLREGDSTDTQYF	TGCGCCAGCAGCCTCAGGGAGGGGGATAGCACAGATACGCAGTATTTT
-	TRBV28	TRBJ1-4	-	CASSYDALSELFF	TGTGCCAGCAGTTACGATGCCCTGTCGGAACTGTTTTTT
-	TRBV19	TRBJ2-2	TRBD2	CASSWGGNTGELFF	TGTGCCAGTAGTTGGGGGGGGAACACCGGGGAGCTGTTTTTT
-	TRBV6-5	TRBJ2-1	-	CASSSGAPLNEQFF	TGTGCCAGCAGTTCAGGGGCCCCTTTGAATGAGCAGTTCTTC
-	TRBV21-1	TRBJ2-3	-	CASSRAHSGRGTDTQYF	TGTGCCAGCAGCAGGGCCCATAGCGGGAGGGGGACAGATACGCAGTATTTT
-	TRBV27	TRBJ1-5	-	CASSSLLRGSDNQPQHF	TGTGCCAGCAGTTCCTTACTCAGGGGATCGGACAATCAGCCCCAGCATTTT
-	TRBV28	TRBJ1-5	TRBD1	CASSSGQASNQPQHF	TGTGCCAGCAGTTCCGGACAGGCGAGCAATCAGCCCCAGCATTTT
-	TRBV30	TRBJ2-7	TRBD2	CAWRRGSGSDNF	TGTGCCTGGAGGCGGGGTAGCGGGAGTGATAACTTC
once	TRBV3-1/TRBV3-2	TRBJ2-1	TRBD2	CASSQSPGLQFNEQFF	TGTGCCAGCAGCCAATCACCGGGACTACAGTTCAATGAGCAGTTCTTC